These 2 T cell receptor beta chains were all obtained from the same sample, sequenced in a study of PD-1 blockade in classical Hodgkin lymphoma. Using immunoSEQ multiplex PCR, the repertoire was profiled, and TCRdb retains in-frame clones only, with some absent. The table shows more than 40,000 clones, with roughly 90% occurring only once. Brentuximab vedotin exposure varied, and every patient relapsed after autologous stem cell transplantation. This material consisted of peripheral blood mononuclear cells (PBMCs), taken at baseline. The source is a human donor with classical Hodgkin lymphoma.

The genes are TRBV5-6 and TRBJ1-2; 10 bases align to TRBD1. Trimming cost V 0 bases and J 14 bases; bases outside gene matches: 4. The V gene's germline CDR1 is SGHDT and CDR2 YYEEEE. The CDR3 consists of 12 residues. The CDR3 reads CASSLGQGAPTF. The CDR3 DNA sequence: TGTGCCAGCAGCTTGGGACAGGGGGCTCCAACCTTC.

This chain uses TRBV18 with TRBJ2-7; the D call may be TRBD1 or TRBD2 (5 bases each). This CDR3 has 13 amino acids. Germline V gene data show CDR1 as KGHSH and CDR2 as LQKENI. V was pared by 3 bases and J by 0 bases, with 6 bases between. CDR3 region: CASSPGGSYEQYF. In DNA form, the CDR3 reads TGTGCCAGCTCACCTGGGGGCTCCTACGAGCAGTACTTC.